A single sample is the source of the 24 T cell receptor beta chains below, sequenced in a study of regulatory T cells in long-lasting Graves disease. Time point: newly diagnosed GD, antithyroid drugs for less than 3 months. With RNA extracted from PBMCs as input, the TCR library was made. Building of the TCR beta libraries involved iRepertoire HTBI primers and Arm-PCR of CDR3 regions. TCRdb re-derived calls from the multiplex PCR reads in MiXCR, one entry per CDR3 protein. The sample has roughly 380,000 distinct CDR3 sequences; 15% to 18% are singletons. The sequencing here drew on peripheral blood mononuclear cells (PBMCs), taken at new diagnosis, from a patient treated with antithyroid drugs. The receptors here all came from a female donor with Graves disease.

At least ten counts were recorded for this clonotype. CDR3 protein: CASSQWWTSYEQYF. The CDR3 DNA reads TGTGCCAGCAGCCAGTGGTGGACCTCATACGAGCAGTACTTC. V usage is TRBV14 and J usage is TRBJ2-7; D unresolved. The V and J ends lost 3 bases and 4 bases respectively, with 13 bases between them. Germline CDR1 is SGHDN and CDR2 is FVKESK. The length of the CDR3 is 14 residues.

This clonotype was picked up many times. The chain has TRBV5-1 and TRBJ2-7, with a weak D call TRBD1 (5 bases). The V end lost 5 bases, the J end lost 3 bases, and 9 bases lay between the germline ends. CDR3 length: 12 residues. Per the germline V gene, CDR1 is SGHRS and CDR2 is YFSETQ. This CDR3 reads CASSDSHYEQYF. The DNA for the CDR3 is TGCGCCAGCAGTGACAGCCACTACGAGCAGTACTTC.

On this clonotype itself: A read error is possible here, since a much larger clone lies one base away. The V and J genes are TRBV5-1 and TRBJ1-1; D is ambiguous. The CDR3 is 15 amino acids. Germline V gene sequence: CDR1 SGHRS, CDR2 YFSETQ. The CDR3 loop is CASSLDLFGWAEAFF. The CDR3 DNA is TGTGCCAGCAGCTTGGATCTGTTTGGATGGGCTGAAGCTTTCTTT.

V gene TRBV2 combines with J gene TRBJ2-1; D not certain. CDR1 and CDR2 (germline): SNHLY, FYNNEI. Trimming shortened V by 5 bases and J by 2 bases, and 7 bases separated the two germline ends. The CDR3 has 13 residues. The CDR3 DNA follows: TGTGCCAGCAGTCCCGGCGCCTACAATGAGCAGTTCTTC. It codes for CASSPGAYNEQFF.

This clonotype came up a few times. As DNA, the CDR3 is TGTGCCAGCAGTTTTGGCGAATTCTACGAGCAGTACTTC. This encodes CASSFGEFYEQYF. The rearrangement joins TRBV27 to TRBJ2-7; D gene unclear. The V gene's germline CDR1 is MNHEY and CDR2 SMNVEV (reference sequence). Trimming removed 3 bases at V and 3 bases at J, with 9 bases between. The CDR3 is 13 residues long.

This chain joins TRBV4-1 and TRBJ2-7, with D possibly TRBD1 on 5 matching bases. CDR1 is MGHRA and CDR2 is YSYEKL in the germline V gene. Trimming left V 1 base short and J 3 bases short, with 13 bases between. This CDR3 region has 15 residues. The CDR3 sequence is CASSQGGAGYYEQYF. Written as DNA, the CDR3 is TGCGCCAGCAGCCAAGGTGGGGCAGGGTACTACGAGCAGTACTTC.

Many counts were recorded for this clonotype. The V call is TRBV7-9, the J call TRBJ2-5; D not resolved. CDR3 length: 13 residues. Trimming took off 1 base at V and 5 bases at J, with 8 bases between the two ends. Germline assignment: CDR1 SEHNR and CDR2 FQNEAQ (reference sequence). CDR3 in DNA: TGTGCCAGCAGCTTAGACGAGAGGGAGACCCAGTACTTC. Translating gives CASSLDERETQYF.

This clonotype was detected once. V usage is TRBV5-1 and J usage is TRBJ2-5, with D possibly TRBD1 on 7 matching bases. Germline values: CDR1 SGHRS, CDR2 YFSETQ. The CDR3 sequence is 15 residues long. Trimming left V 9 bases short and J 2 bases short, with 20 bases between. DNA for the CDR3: TGCGCCACCTCCACGGCGGGGACAGTACAAGAGACCCAGTACTTC. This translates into CATSTAGTVQETQYF.

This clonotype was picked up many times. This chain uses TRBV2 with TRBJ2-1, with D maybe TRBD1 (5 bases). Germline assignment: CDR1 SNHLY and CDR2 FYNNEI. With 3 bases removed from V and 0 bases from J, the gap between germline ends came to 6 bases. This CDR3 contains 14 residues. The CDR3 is CASSDRVSYNEQFF. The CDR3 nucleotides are TGTGCCAGCAGTGACAGGGTCTCCTACAATGAGCAGTTCTTC.

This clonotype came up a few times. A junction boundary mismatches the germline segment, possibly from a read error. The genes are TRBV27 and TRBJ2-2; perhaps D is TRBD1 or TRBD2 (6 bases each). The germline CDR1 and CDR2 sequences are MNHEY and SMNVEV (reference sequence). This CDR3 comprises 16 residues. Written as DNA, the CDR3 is TGTGTCAGCAGTGGGGGGCTGGGGGGTCCGGCCGGGGAGCTGTTTTTT. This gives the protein CVSSGGLGGPAGELFF.

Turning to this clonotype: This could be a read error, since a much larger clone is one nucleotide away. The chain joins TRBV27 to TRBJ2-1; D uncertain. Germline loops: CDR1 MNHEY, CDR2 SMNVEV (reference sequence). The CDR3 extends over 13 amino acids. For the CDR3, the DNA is TGTGCCAGCGGTTTCTTTGGCCTCAATGAGCAGTTCTTC. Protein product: CASGFFGLNEQFF.

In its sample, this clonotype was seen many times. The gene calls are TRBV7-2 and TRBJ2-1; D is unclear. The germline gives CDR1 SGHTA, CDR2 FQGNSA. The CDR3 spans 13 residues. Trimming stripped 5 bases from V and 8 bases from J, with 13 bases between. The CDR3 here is CASSPWFYDEQFF. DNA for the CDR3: TGTGCCAGCAGCCCCTGGTTTTATGATGAGCAGTTCTTC.

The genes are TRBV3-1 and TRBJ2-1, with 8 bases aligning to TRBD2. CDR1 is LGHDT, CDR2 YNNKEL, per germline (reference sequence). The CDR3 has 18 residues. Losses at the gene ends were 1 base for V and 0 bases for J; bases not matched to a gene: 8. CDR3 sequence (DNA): TGTGCCAGCAGCCAAGTCTCAGCGGGGGTAAGCTCCTACAATGAGCAGTTCTTC. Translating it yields CASSQVSAGVSSYNEQFF.

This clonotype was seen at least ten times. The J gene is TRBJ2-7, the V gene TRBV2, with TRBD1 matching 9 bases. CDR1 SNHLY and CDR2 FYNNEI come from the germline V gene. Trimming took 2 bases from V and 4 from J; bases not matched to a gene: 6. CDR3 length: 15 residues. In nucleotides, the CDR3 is TGTGCCAGCAGTGAAAAACAGGGGGCGCGATACGAGCAGTACTTC. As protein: CASSEKQGARYEQYF.

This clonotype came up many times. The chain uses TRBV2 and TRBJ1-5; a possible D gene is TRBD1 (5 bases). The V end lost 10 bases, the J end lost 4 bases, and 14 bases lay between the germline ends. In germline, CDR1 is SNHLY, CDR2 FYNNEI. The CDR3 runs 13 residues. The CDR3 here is CATTDGGNQPQHF. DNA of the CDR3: TGTGCCACTACGGACGGGGGGAATCAGCCCCAGCATTTT.

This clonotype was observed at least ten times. CDR3 amino acids: CASSADRPGYQGQYF. The CDR3 nucleotides are TGTGCCAGCAGTGCGGACAGGCCGGGTTACCAGGGCCAGTACTTC. This sequence joins TRBV6-8 and TRBJ2-5, with 7 bases that match TRBD1. The V segment lost 5 bases and the J segment 10 bases; nucleotides outside the gene matches: 16. The CDR3 spans 15 residues. Germline CDR1 is MNHGY and CDR2 is SAAAGT.

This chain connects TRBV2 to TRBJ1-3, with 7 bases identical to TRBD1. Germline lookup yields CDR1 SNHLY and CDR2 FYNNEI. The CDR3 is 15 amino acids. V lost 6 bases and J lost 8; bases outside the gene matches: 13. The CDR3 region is CASRPDGLTGDTIYF. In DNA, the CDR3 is TGTGCCAGCAGGCCCGATGGACTTACAGGGGACACCATATATTTT.

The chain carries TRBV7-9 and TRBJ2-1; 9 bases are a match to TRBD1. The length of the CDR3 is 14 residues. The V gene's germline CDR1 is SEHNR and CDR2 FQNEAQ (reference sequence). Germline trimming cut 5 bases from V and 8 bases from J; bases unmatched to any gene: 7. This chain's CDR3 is CASSPGQGRHEQFF. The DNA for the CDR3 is TGTGCCAGCAGCCCGGGACAGGGAAGGCATGAGCAGTTCTTC.

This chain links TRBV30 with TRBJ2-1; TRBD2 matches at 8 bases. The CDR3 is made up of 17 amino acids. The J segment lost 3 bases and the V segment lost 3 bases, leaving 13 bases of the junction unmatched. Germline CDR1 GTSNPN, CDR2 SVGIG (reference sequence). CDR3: CAWSFTGGTGLYNEQFF. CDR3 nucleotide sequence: TGTGCCTGGAGCTTTACGGGAGGGACGGGACTCTACAATGAGCAGTTCTTC.

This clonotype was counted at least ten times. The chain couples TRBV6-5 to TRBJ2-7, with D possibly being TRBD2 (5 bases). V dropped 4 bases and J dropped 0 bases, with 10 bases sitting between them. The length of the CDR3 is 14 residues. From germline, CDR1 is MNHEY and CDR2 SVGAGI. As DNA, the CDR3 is TGTGCCAGCAGTTTCGCGGGCTCCTCCTACGAGCAGTACTTC. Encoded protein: CASSFAGSSYEQYF.

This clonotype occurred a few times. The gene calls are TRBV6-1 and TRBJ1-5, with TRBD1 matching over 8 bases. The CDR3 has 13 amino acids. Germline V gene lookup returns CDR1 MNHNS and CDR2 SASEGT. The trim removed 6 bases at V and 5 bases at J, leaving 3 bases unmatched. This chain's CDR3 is CASRETGDQPQHF. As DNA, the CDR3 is TGTGCCAGCAGGGAGACAGGGGATCAGCCCCAGCATTTT.

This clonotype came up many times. The CDR3 spells CASSLASGSGANVLTF. The CDR3 bases are TGTGCCAGCAGCTTAGCGTCAGGGTCTGGGGCCAACGTCCTGACTTTC. The chain carries TRBV7-2 and TRBJ2-6, with a weak D call TRBD1 (5 bases). The V end was cut by 0 bases, the J end by 1 base, with 7 bases between. Germline V gene lookup returns CDR1 SGHTA and CDR2 FQGNSA. There are 16 residues in the CDR3.

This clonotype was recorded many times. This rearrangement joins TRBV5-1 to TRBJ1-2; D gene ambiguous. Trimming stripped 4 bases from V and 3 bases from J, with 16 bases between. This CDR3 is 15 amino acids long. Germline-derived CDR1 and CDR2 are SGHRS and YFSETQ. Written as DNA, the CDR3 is TGCGCCAGCAGCGGCGAGGACTCCAAGGACTATGGCTACACCTTC. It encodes CASSGEDSKDYGYTF. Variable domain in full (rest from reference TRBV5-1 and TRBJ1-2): KAGVTQTPRYLIKTRGQQVTLSCSPISGHRSVSWYQQTPGQGLQFLFEYFSETQRNKGNFPGRFSGRQFSNSRSEMNVSTLELGDSALYLCASSGEDSKDYGYTFGSGTRLTVV.

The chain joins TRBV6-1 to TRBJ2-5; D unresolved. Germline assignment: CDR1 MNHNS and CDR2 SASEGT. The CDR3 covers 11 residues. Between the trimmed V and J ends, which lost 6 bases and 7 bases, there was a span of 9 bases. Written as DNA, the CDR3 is TGTGCCAGCAGCCAGGTGGGGACCCAGTACTTC. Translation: CASSQVGTQYF.